This TCR beta chain was recorded in a study of T cell responses to AZD1222 COVID-19 vaccine. General study results and limits: Donors were mostly white British, more females; clonal diversity possibly underestimated. A reported finding is that nearly half of spike-specific TCRs target unmutated variant regions.

CDR3 size: 15 residues. The germline gives CDR1 MDHEN, CDR2 SYDVKM. The V and J ends lost 5 bases and 0 bases respectively, with 10 bases between them. In regard to this clone: Antigen specificity is unknown.

Clones were read by immunoSEQ multiplex PCR, and TCRdb kept only the in-frame ones, dropping some. The sample consists of about 99,000 clones, more than 85% of them appearing once. V is TRBV28 and J is TRBJ1-4; no clear D gene. This receptor was identified in an adult who received the AZD1222 COVID-19 vaccine. The material was peripheral blood, obtained 28 days after the second AZD1222 dose. CDR3 sequence reads: CASSPPDATNEKLFF. CDR3 bases: TGTGCCAGCAGTCCACCAGACGCAACTAATGAAAAACTGTTTTTT. Based on the CDR3 plus reference TRBV28 and TRBJ1-4, the full variable domain is DVKVTQSSRYLVKRTGEKVFLECVQDMDHENMFWYRQDPGLGLRLIYFSYDVKMKEKGDIPEGYSVSREKKERFSLILESASTNQTSMYLCASSPPDATNEKLFFGSGTQLSVL.